This T cell receptor beta chain was profiled in a study of cytomegalovirus exposure and HLA in healthy donors. Study-wide background: Among about 179 million T cells, an earlier analysis found 117 million unique TCR beta sequences.

A few counts support this clone. V lost 4 bases, J lost 1 base, and 8 bases lay in between. The CDR3 sequence is 13 residues long. The germline V gene encodes CDR1 SGHNT and CDR2 YYREEE (reference sequence). PCR employed 60 Vbeta and 13 Jbeta primers. Only in-frame clones appear in the TCRdb table, and some are missing; sequencing was by immunoSEQ multiplex PCR. The sample contains roughly 190,000 clones, roughly 80% of which appear only once. The specimen was PBMCs. This rearrangement joins TRBV5-4 to TRBJ1-1; unclear D gene. This clonotype originated in a man aged 40-49 years in good health and CMV-seropositive. CDR3: CASSPRQNTEAFF. The CDR3 region has the DNA TGTGCCAGCAGCCCTCGACAGAACACTGAAGCTTTCTTT.